The next 26 T cell receptor beta chains were all read from a single sample in a study of CD8 T cells in ankylosing spondylitis. TCRdb independently ran MiXCR on the 5' RACE reads; one entry per CDR3 protein. The sample lists around 150,000 distinct CDR3 sequences; roughly 30% were seen once. Sequencing was performed on synovial fluid, either unsorted or a sorted T cell fraction (not recorded which). These receptor sequences come from a male donor with ankylosing spondylitis.

This clonotype was counted a few times. The J gene is TRBJ2-7, the V gene TRBV6-1; TRBD2 agrees at 8 bases. J lost 3 bases, V lost 7 bases, and 11 bases had no gene match. The CDR3 consists of 15 residues. Germline CDR1 reads MNHNS; CDR2 reads SASEGT. As DNA, the CDR3 is TGTGCCAGCAACCCAAACGGGGGGGGCAGCTACGAGCAGTACTTC. Amino acid sequence: CASNPNGGGSYEQYF.

The gene calls are TRBV30 and TRBJ2-3; maybe TRBD1 (6 bases). V was cut by 0 bases and J by 7 bases, with 8 bases left in between. Germline-derived CDR1 and CDR2 are GTSNPN and SVGIG (reference sequence). This CDR3 is 12 amino acids long. The CDR3 nucleotides are TGTGCCTGGAGTGTTCAGGGGAATACGCAGTATTTT. Its protein product is CAWSVQGNTQYF.

This chain links TRBV6-1 with TRBJ1-1, with TRBD1 matching over 8 bases. The CDR3 sequence is 16 residues long. Unmatched junction bases numbered 13, after V lost 5 bases and J lost 5 bases. The germline V gene has CDR1 MNHNS and CDR2 SASEGT. The CDR3 nucleotides read TGTGCCAGCAGTCCTACGACAGGGGCAATGAGGACTGAAGCTTTCTTT. It encodes CASSPTTGAMRTEAFF.

The chain is built from TRBV4-1 and TRBJ2-1; D is perhaps TRBD1 or TRBD2 (6 bases each). Germline CDR1 is MGHRA and CDR2 is YSYEKL. This CDR3 contains 17 residues. V was pared by 0 bases and J by 3 bases, with 15 bases between. The CDR3 DNA reads as TGCGCCAGCAGCCAAGATAAGGGGGGAGCCTACTACAATGAGCAGTTCTTC. Encoded protein: CASSQDKGGAYYNEQFF.

This chain joins TRBV27 and TRBJ1-1; TRBD1 matches 7 bases. Per the germline V gene, CDR1 is MNHEY and CDR2 is SMNVEV (reference sequence). The CDR3 has 17 residues. V was clipped by 8 bases and J by 0 bases; unmatched bases: 15. CDR3 coding DNA: TGTGCCAGCCTCAAACAGGGGTGGAAAGGGATGAACACTGAAGCTTTCTTT. This sequence encodes CASLKQGWKGMNTEAFF.

This clonotype has only a few counts. This sequence joins TRBV12-3 or TRBV12-4 and TRBJ2-3; TRBD2 aligns across 8 bases. There are 12 residues in the CDR3. The trim removed 6 bases at V and 5 bases at J, leaving 1 base unmatched. CDR3 loop: CASRTSEDTQYF. The CDR3 nucleotides read TGTGCCAGCAGGACTAGCGAAGATACGCAGTATTTT.

This clonotype was recorded at least ten times. This chain links TRBV20-1 with TRBJ1-2; no clear D. Per germline, CDR1 DFQATT and CDR2 SNEGSKA (reference sequence). Trimming stripped 3 bases from V and 6 bases from J, with 17 bases between. CDR3 length: 14 amino acids. The CDR3 nucleotides read TGCAGTGCTAGGGCCACACGAGGAATCCATGGCTACACCTTC. The encoded protein is CSARATRGIHGYTF.

This clonotype was seen ten or more times. The rearrangement uses TRBV7-2 and TRBJ2-3, with D tentatively TRBD1 (5 bases). The V end was cut by 5 bases, the J end by 1 base, with 10 bases between. Germline loops: CDR1 SGHTA, CDR2 FQGNSA. CDR3 length: 14 amino acids. CDR3: CASSLQTGTDTQYF. CDR3 bases: TGTGCCAGCAGCCTCCAGACAGGCACAGATACGCAGTATTTT.

This clonotype was counted ten times or more. The chain couples TRBV20-1 to TRBJ2-7; the D gene could be TRBD1 or TRBD2 (5 bases each). In germline, CDR1 is DFQATT, CDR2 SNEGSKA (reference sequence). Trimming cost V 7 bases and J 12 bases, with 19 bases left between them. The CDR3 extends over 11 amino acids. CDR3 region: CSVRDGMSWYF. CDR3 DNA: TGCAGTGTCCGGGACGGAATGTCTTGGTACTTC.

This clonotype appeared a few times. V usage is TRBV4-1 and J usage is TRBJ2-1, with D unresolved. V was clipped by 3 bases and J by 2 bases, with 2 bases between them. The CDR3 totals 12 residues. CDR1 and CDR2 from the germline V gene are MGHRA and YSYEKL. The CDR3 reads CASSHAYNEQFF. CDR3 nucleotides: TGCGCCAGCAGCCATGCCTACAATGAGCAGTTCTTC.

This clonotype has ten or more counts. The chain links TRBV11-2 to TRBJ2-5, with D perhaps matching TRBD2 (7 bases). The CDR3 runs 16 residues. Trimming took off 5 bases at V and 0 bases at J, with 16 bases between the two ends. Germline lookup yields CDR1 SGHAT and CDR2 FQNNGV. CDR3 protein: CASSGGGGTNQETQYF. CDR3 nucleotide sequence: TGTGCCAGCAGCGGAGGGGGGGGGACTAACCAAGAGACCCAGTACTTC. Complete variable domain (other parts from reference TRBV11-2 and TRBJ2-5): EAGVAQSPRYKIIEKRQSVAFWCNPISGHATLYWYQQILGQGPKLLIQFQNNGVVDDSQLPKDRFSAERLKGVDSTLKIQPAKLEDSAVYLCASSGGGGTNQETQYFGPGTRLLVL.

This clonotype has at least ten counts. The chain carries TRBV5-1 and TRBJ2-1; D call uncertain. Trimming took 4 bases from V and 4 from J, leaving 6 bases between them. CDR1 SGHRS and CDR2 YFSETQ come from the germline V gene. This CDR3 has 12 residues. The CDR3 spells CASSGQYNEQFF. As DNA, the CDR3 is TGCGCCAGCAGCGGGCAGTACAATGAGCAGTTCTTC.

V and J are TRBV6-1 and TRBJ1-1, with D perhaps TRBD1 (6 bases). The ends were cut back, 4 bases at V and 4 bases at J, with 16 bases in the middle. The CDR3 is 15 amino acids. Germline V gene sequence: CDR1 MNHNS, CDR2 SASEGT. The CDR3 DNA sequence: TGTGCCAGCAGTGCCCGCAGGGGAGATGTCACTGAAGCTTTCTTT. As protein: CASSARRGDVTEAFF.

Ten or more counts support this clonotype. This chain uses TRBV5-1 with TRBJ2-2, with unresolved D. The CDR3 sequence is 14 residues long. Trimming took 4 bases from V and 4 from J, leaving 11 bases between them. Germline assignment: CDR1 SGHRS and CDR2 YFSETQ. The CDR3 region is CASSQSSITGELFF. Here the CDR3 DNA reads TGCGCCAGCAGCCAAAGTTCAATCACCGGGGAGCTGTTTTTT.

This chain links TRBV7-9 with TRBJ1-1; 7 bases are shared with TRBD1. The germline V gene encodes CDR1 SEHNR and CDR2 FQNEAQ (reference sequence). This CDR3 is 16 amino acids long. J lost 1 base, V lost 5 bases, and 10 bases had no gene match. For the CDR3, the DNA is TGTGCCAGCAGCCCCCAGGGGGGGTTTCAGAACACTGAAGCTTTCTTT. Protein product: CASSPQGGFQNTEAFF.

The gene calls are TRBV2 and TRBJ2-3, with a tentative D call TRBD2 (5 bases). The CDR3 runs to 15 residues. Looked up from germline, CDR1 is SNHLY and CDR2 is FYNNEI. Deletions cut 6 bases from V and 1 base from J, with 14 bases between. The CDR3: CASSSGIFGTDTQYF. The CDR3 nucleotides read TGTGCCAGCAGCTCCGGGATCTTCGGCACAGATACGCAGTATTTT.

V usage is TRBV4-3 and J usage is TRBJ2-3, with a weak D call TRBD1 (5 bases). CDR3 length equals 16 residues. Per the germline V gene, CDR1 is LGHNA and CDR2 is YSLEER. V gave up 1 base and J gave up 2 bases, with 13 bases separating them. The DNA for the CDR3 is TGCGCCAGCAGCCAAGGCTGGCAGGGCTCCACAGATACGCAGTATTTT. It is translated as CASSQGWQGSTDTQYF.

This clonotype was counted only a few times. This chain joins TRBV29-1 and TRBJ1-4; D might be TRBD1 (5 bases). Germline-derived CDR1 and CDR2 are SQVTM and ANQGSEA. Trimming shortened V by 0 bases and J by 8 bases, and 13 bases separated the two germline ends. The CDR3 covers 14 residues. The CDR3 bases are TGCAGCGTTGAAGAGGGGCTAAAAGGGGAAAAACTGTTTTTT. It yields the protein CSVEEGLKGEKLFF. The whole variable domain, filled in from reference TRBV29-1 and TRBJ1-4, reads SAVISQKPSRDICQRGTSLTIQCQVDSQVTMMFWYRQQPGQSLTLIATANQGSEATYESGFVIDKFPISRPNLTFSTLTVSNMSPEDSSIYLCSVEEGLKGEKLFFGSGTQLSVL.

This clonotype has ten or more counts. The rearrangement uses TRBV29-1 and TRBJ2-7, with D unclear. In germline, CDR1 is SQVTM, CDR2 ANQGSEA. Trimming took 4 bases from V and 6 from J, leaving 19 bases between them. The CDR3 is made up of 14 amino acids. The CDR3 loop reads CSVGKDPTAPEQYF. In DNA, the CDR3 is TGCAGCGTTGGGAAGGATCCTACGGCCCCCGAGCAGTACTTC.

This clonotype was seen many times. The V gene is TRBV15, the J gene TRBJ1-1, with D hard to call. Trimming stripped 0 bases from V and 2 bases from J, with 10 bases between. Germline V lookup: CDR1 LNHNV, CDR2 YYDKDF (reference sequence). The CDR3 is made up of 15 amino acids. CDR3 sequence reads: CATSRDWSDNTEAFF. CDR3 bases: TGTGCCACCAGCAGAGATTGGAGTGATAACACTGAAGCTTTCTTT.

In its sample, this clonotype was seen a few times. The chain combines TRBV20-1 with TRBJ2-1, with 11 bases fitting TRBD2. Germline V CDR1 and CDR2: DFQATT, SNEGSKA (reference sequence). The CDR3 runs to 15 residues. The V segment lost 5 bases and the J segment 2 bases; nucleotides outside the gene matches: 5. Here the CDR3 reads CSALPLAGAYNEQFF. The CDR3 nucleotides read TGCAGTGCTTTACCACTAGCGGGAGCCTACAATGAGCAGTTCTTC.

This clonotype has a count of ten or more. This chain links TRBV7-9 with TRBJ2-7, with 7 bases lining up with TRBD1. The CDR3 runs 14 residues. V was pared by 1 base and J by 2 bases, with 2 bases of the junction left unmatched. CDR1 and CDR2 from the germline V gene are SEHNR and FQNEAQ (reference sequence). CDR3 sequence (DNA): TGTGCCAGCAGCTTAGACAGGGGAGCCTACGAGCAGTACTTC. Protein: CASSLDRGAYEQYF.

This clonotype showed up just a few times. J is TRBJ2-7 and V is TRBV11-1; 10 bases fit TRBD1. The CDR3 consists of 14 residues. Trimming took 5 bases from V and 2 from J; bases not matched to a gene: 3. The V gene's germline CDR1 is SGHAT and CDR2 FQDESV (reference sequence). CDR3 in amino acids: CASSKDRGTYEQYF. CDR3 nucleotide sequence: TGTGCCAGCAGCAAGGACAGGGGGACCTACGAGCAGTACTTC.

In its sample, this clonotype was seen a few times. The gene calls are TRBV2 and TRBJ1-2, with 7 positions matching TRBD1. CDR3 size: 13 residues. The V gene's germline CDR1 is SNHLY and CDR2 FYNNEI. V lost 6 bases to trimming and J lost 8 bases; unmatched junction nucleotides: 9. CDR3 protein: CASRGGQDSGYTF. The CDR3 DNA is TGTGCCAGCAGAGGCGGACAGGACTCAGGCTACACCTTC. Supplemented by reference TRBV2 and TRBJ1-2, the full variable domain reads EPEVTQTPSHQVTQMGQEVILRCVPISNHLYFYWYRQILGQKVEFLVSFYNNEISEKSEIFDDQFSVERPDGSNFTLKIRSTKLEDSAMYFCASRGGQDSGYTFGSGTRLTVV.

This clonotype has only a few counts. The rearrangement uses TRBV7-8 and TRBJ1-1; 8 nucleotides agree with TRBD1. The CDR3 sequence is 15 residues long. J gave up 0 bases and V 7 bases, and 7 bases lay outside the gene matches. The germline V gene encodes CDR1 SGHVS and CDR2 FQNEAQ. This chain's CDR3 is CASTGGDRLNTEAFF. DNA for the CDR3: TGTGCCAGCACCGGCGGGGACAGGCTGAACACTGAAGCTTTCTTT.

The chain has TRBV27 and TRBJ1-1, with a tentative D call TRBD1 (6 bases). The germline CDR1 and CDR2 sequences are MNHEY and SMNVEV (reference sequence). With 2 bases removed from V and 5 bases from J, the gap between germline ends came to 15 bases. This CDR3 comprises 15 residues. CDR3 sequence: CASSLHDGGTTEAFF. CDR3 DNA: TGTGCCAGCAGTTTACATGACGGGGGGACAACTGAAGCTTTCTTT.